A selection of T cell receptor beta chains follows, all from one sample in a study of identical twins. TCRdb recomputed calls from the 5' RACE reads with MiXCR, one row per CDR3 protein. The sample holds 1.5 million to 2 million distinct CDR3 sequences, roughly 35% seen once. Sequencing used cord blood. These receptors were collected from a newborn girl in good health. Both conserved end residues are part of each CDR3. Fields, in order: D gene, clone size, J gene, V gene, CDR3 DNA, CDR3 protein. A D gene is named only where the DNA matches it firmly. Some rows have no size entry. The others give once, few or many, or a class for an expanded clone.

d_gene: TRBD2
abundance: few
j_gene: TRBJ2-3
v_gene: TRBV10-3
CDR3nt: TGTGCCATCAGTGAGTCCGGCGGGAGAACGACAGATACGCAGTATTTT
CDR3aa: CAISESGGRTTDTQYF

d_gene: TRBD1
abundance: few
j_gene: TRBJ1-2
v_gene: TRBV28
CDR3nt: TGTGCCAGCAGTTGGACAGGGGTTGCTGGCTACACCTTC
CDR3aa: CASSWTGVAGYTF

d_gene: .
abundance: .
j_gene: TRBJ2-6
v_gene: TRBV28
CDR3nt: TGTGCCAGCAGTCGGGGCCGGCTAGCGAAAAACTCTGGGGCCAACGTCCTGACTTTC
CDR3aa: CASSRGRLAKNSGANVLTF

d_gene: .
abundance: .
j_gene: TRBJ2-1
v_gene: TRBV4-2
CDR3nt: TGTGCCAGCAGCCAAGACCCGGTTTTTAGCTCCTACAATGAGCAGTTCTTC
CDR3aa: CASSQDPVFSSYNEQFF

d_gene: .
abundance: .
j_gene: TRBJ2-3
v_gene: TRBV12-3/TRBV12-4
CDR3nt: TGTGCCAGCAGCCTAAAAAAACGCGCAGATACGCAGTATTTT
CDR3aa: CASSLKKRADTQYF

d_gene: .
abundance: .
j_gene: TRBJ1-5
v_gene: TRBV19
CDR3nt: TGTGCCAGTAGCCCCGGGGCTGGGCCCCAGCATTTT
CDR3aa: CASSPGAGPQHF

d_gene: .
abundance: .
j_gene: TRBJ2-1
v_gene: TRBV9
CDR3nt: TGTGCCAGCAGCGTGGGGGGCATCCAAGAGACCCAGTTCTTC
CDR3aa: CASSVGGIQETQFF

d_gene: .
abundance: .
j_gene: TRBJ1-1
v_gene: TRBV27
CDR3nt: TGTGCCAGCAGTTTAAAGGGCGGGGGGACTGAAGCTTTCTTT
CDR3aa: CASSLKGGGTEAFF

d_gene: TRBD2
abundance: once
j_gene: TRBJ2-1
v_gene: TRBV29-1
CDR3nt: TGCAGCGTCCGGCGGACTAGCGGGAATGAGCAGTTCTTC
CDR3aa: CSVRRTSGNEQFF

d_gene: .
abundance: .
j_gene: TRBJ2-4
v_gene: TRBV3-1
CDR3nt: TGTGCCAGCAGCCAAGGCTCCGGGGGAAACATTCAGTACTTC
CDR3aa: CASSQGSGGNIQYF

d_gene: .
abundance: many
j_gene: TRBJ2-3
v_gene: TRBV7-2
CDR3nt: TGTGCCAGCAGCTTAGGAGGGGGAGCCACAGATACGCAGTATTTT
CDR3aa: CASSLGGGATDTQYF

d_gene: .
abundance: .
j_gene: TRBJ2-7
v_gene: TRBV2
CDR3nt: TGTGCCAGCATATGGGACACTACCTACGAGCAGTACTTC
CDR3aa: CASIWDTTYEQYF

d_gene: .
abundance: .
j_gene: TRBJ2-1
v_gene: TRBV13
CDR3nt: TGTGCCAGCAGCATTGACAGGACCTCCTACAATGAGCAGTTCTTC
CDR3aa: CASSIDRTSYNEQFF

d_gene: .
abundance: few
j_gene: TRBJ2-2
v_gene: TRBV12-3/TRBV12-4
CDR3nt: TGTGCCAGCAGGGCCGGGTCCCTTGGGGAGCTGTTTTTT
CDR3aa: CASRAGSLGELFF

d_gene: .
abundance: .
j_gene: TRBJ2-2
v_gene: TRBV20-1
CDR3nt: TGCAGTGCTAGAGATCCCAGACAGACGAACACCGGGGAGCTGTTTTTT
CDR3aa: CSARDPRQTNTGELFF

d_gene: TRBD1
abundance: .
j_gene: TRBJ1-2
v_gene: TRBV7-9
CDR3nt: TGTGCCAGCAGCCGACCAGGGGGTTTTAACTATGGCTACACCTTC
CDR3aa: CASSRPGGFNYGYTF

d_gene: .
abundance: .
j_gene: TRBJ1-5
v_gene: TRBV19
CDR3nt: TGTGCCAGTAGGGGCAGAGACCCCAGCAATCAGCCCCAGCATTTT
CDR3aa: CASRGRDPSNQPQHF

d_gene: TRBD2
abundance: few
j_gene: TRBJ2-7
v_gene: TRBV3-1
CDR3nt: TGTGCCAGCAGCCCCTACGCGGGAGGAATTGGCGAGCAGTACTTC
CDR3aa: CASSPYAGGIGEQYF

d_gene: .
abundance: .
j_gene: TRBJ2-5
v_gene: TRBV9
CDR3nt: TGTGCCAGCAGCCCCCTAGGACTTCAAGAGACCCAGTACTTC
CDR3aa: CASSPLGLQETQYF

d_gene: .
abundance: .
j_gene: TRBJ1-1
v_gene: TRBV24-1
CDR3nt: TGTGCCACCAGTGACTCGATGGGCGCTGAAGCTTTCTTT
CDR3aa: CATSDSMGAEAFF

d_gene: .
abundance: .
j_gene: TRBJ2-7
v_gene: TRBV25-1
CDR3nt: TGTGCCAGCAGTGCGCCGGGCCCCTCAACCTACGAGCAGTACTTC
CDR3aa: CASSAPGPSTYEQYF

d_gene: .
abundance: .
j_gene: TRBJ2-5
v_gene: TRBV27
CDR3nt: TGTGCCAGCAGCCGTTGGGACGCCCTGTCGAATGAGCAGTACTTC
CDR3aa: CASSRWDALSNEQYF

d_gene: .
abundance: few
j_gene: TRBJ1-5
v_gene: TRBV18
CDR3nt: TGTGCCAGCTCACCAAAGGGAAACTTAAATCAGCCCCAGCATTTT
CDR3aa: CASSPKGNLNQPQHF

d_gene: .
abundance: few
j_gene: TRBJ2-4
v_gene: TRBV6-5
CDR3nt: TGTGCCAGCTCCATCGGGGGAACCAAAAACATTCAGTACTTC
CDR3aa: CASSIGGTKNIQYF

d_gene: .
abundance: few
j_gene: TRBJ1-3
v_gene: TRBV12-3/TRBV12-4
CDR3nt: TGTGCCAGCAGGCTAGCCCACACGGGATATTTT
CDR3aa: CASRLAHTGYF

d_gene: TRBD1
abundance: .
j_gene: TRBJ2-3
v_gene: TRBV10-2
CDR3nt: TGCGCCAGCAGTGGCCGGGACAGACCCATAGATACGCAGTATTTT
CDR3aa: CASSGRDRPIDTQYF

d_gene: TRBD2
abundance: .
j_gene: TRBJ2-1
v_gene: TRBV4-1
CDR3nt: TGCGCCAGCAGCCCGTGGGCTAGCGGGGGATACTACAATGAGCAGTTCTTC
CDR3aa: CASSPWASGGYYNEQFF

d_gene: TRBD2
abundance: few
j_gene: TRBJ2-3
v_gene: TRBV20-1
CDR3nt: TGCAGTGCTATAGCGGGCGAGGGGACAGATACGCAGTATTTT
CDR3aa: CSAIAGEGTDTQYF

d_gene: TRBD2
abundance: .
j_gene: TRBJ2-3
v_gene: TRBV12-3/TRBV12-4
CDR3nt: TGTGCCAGCAGTTTAGCCCCAATTCTAGCGGGATACATCACAGATACGCAGTATTTT
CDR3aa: CASSLAPILAGYITDTQYF

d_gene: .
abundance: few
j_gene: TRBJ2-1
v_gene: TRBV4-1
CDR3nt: TGCGCCAGCAGCCAAGGGCCCTTTTCAATCAATGAGCAGTTCTTC
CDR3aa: CASSQGPFSINEQFF

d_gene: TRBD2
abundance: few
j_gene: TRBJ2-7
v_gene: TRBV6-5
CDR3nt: TGTGCCAGCATAGCCCTAGCGGGAGGGCCGGGTAATGAGCAGTACTTC
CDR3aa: CASIALAGGPGNEQYF

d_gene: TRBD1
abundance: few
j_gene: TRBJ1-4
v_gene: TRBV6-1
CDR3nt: TGTGCCAGCGAACAGGGGGTTGGTGAAAAACTGTTTTTT
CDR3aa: CASEQGVGEKLFF

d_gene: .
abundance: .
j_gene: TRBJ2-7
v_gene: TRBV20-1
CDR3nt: TGCAGTGCTAGCACGGGGATGGATTACGAGCAGTACTTC
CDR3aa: CSASTGMDYEQYF

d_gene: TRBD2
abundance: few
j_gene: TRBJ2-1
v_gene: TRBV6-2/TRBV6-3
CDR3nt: TGTGCCAGCAGGGGACTAGCGGGGGTCGCCTACAATGAGCAGTTCTTC
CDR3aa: CASRGLAGVAYNEQFF

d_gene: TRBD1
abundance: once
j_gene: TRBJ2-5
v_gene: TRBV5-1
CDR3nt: TGCGCCAGCAGCCTGGGACAGGGCTTAGACAATGAGCAGTACTTC
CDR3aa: CASSLGQGLDNEQYF

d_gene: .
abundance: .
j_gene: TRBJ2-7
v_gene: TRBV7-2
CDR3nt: TGTGCCAGCAGCTTAGGCGGCACGGGGGCAATTCGCTACGAGCAGTACTTC
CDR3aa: CASSLGGTGAIRYEQYF

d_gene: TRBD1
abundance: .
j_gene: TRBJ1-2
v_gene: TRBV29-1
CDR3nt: TGCAGCGCCCCAGGGACAGGGGACTTTAACTATGGCTACACCTTC
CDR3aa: CSAPGTGDFNYGYTF

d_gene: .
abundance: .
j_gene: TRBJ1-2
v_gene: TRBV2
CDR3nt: TGTGCCAGAACTTCCAAGGAGGGTGCGCATGGCTACACCTTC
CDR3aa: CARTSKEGAHGYTF

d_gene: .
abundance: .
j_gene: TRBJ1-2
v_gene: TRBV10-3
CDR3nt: TGTGCCACCCGAGGGAACTATGGCTACACCTTC
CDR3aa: CATRGNYGYTF

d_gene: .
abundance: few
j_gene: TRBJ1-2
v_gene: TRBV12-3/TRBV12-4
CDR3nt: TGTGCCAGCAGTTTAGTACGCCCGTATGGCTACACCTTC
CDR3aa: CASSLVRPYGYTF

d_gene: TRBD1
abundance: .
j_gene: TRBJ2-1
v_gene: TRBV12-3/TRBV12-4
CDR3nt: TGTGCCAGCAGTCCCGGGACAGGACGATCCTACAATGAGCAGTTCTTC
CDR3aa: CASSPGTGRSYNEQFF

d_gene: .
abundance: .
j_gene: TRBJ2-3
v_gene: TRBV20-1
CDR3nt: TGCAGTGCTAGAGCGAGCGGGCCAAGCACAGATACGCAGTATTTT
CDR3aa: CSARASGPSTDTQYF

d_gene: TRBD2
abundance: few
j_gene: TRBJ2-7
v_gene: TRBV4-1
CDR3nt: TGCGCCAGCAGCCCTAGCGGGGGAGTATCCTACGAGCAGTACTTC
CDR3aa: CASSPSGGVSYEQYF

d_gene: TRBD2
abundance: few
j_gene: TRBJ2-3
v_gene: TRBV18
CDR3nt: TGTGCCAGCTCACCGGTTGGACTAGCTACTGATACGCAGTATTTT
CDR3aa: CASSPVGLATDTQYF

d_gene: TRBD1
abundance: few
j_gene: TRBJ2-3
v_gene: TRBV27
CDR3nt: TGTGCCAGCAGTTTTGGGACAGTAAGGGGCCCAGATACGCAGTATTTT
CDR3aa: CASSFGTVRGPDTQYF

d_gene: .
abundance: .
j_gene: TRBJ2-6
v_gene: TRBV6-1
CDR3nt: TGTGCCAGCAGCCTAGGGTTCCCTTTGGACTCTGGGGCCAACGTCCTGACTTTC
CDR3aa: CASSLGFPLDSGANVLTF

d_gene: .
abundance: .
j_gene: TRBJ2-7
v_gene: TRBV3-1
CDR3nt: TGTGCCAGCAGCAGTACAATGGACTTCCATACCTACGAGCAGTACTTC
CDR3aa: CASSSTMDFHTYEQYF

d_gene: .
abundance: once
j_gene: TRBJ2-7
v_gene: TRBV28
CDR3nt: TGTGCCAGCAATTATATTGGTTTACGGTCAAGCTCCTACGGGCAGTACTTC
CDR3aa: CASNYIGLRSSSYGQYF

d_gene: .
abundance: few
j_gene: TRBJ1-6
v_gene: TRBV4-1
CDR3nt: TGCGCCAGCAGCCAACCGACACGGCGGGTCGGCTCCTATAATTCACCCCTCCACTTT
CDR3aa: CASSQPTRRVGSYNSPLHF

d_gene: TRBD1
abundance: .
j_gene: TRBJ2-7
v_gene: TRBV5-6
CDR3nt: TGTGCCAGCAGCTTAGGTTACCGCTGGGGACAGAATTACGAGCAGTACTTC
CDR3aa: CASSLGYRWGQNYEQYF

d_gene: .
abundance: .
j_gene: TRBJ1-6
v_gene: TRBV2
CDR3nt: TGTGCCAGCAGGGAACTAGGGGGTATCTCCTATAATTCACCCCTCCACTTT
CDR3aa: CASRELGGISYNSPLHF